This T cell receptor (beta chain) was identified in a study of PD-1 blockade in classical Hodgkin lymphoma. The V gene end was trimmed by 0 bases and the J gene end by 2 bases; junction bases not matched to a gene: 1. Germline CDR1 is LNHNV and CDR2 is YYDKDF (reference sequence). The length of the CDR3 is 15 residues. Findings and caveats of the study: CD8+ TCR diversity did not rise significantly by C4D1, unlike CD4+. The study reported lower baseline TCR diversity in newly diagnosed patients than in healthy donors. After ASCT, patients who started nivolumab under 1 year later were excluded. Complete responders started with a diversity level that resembled newly diagnosed patients at baseline.

A word on this clone: Its antigen is currently unknown.

Time point noted: cycle 4 day 1 (C4D1), after six to seven weeks of nivolumab. The patients all showed relapse after autologous stem cell transplantation, while their brentuximab vedotin exposure varied. The repertoire was sequenced with immunoSEQ multiplex PCR; TCRdb's copy has only in-frame clones and lacks some. The table includes some 58,000 clones, 91% detected once. This sequence was found in a human donor with classical Hodgkin lymphoma. Sequencing used peripheral blood mononuclear cells (PBMCs), obtained before the fourth cycle of nivolumab. This chain links TRBV15 with TRBJ2-7; 10 positions agree with TRBD1. The chain's CDR3 is CATSREGTGAYEQYF. DNA of the CDR3: TGTGCCACCAGCAGAGAAGGGACAGGGGCCTACGAGCAGTACTTC.